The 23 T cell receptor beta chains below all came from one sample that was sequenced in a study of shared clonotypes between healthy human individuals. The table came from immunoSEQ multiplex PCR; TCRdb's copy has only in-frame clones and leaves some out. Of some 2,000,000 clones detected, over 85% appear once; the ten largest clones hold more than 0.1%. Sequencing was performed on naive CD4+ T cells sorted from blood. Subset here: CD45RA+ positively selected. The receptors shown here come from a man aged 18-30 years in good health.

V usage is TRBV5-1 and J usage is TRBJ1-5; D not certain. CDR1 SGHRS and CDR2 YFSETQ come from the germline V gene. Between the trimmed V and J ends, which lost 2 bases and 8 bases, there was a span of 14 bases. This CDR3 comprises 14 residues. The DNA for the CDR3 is TGCGCCAGCAGCTTCGGCGGCAGGACTGAGCCCCAGCATTTT. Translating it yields CASSFGGRTEPQHF.

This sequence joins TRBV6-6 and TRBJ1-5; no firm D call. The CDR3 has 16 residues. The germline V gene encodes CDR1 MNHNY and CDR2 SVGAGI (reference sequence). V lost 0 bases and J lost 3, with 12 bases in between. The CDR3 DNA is TGTGCCAGCAGTTACTCGAGCTCGGATTTCAATCAGCCCCAGCATTTT. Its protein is CASSYSSSDFNQPQHF.

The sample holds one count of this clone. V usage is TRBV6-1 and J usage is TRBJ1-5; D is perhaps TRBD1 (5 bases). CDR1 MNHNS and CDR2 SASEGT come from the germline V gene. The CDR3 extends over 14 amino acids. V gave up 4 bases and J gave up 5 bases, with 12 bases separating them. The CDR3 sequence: CASSAHGGDQPQHF. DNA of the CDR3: TGTGCCAGCAGTGCCCACGGGGGAGATCAGCCCCAGCATTTT.

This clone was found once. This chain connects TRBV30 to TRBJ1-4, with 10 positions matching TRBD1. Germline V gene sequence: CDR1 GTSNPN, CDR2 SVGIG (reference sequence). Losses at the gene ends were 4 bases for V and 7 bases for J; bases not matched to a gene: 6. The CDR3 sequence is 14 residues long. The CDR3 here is CAWTMTGGTEKLFF. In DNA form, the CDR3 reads TGTGCCTGGACAATGACAGGGGGCACTGAAAAACTGTTTTTT.

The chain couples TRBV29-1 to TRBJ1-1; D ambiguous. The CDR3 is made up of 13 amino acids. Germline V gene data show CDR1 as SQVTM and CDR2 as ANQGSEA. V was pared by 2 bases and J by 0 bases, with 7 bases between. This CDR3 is CSVETLMNTEAFF. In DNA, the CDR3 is TGCAGCGTTGAAACGTTGATGAACACTGAAGCTTTCTTT.

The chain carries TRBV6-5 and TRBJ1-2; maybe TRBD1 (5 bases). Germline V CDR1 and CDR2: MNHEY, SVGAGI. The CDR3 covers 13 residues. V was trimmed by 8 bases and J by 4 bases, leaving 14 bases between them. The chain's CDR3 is CASAMGQSYGYTF. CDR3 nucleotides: TGTGCCAGCGCAATGGGGCAGAGCTATGGCTACACCTTC.

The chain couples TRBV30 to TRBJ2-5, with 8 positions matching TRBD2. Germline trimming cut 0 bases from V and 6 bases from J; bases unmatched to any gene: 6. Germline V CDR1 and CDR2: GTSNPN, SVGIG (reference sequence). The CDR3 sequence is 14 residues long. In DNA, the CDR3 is TGTGCCTGGAGTGTGACGGGGGGGCAGAAGACCCAGTACTTC. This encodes CAWSVTGGQKTQYF.

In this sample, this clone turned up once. The CDR3 DNA is TGTGCCTGGAGACAGGGCTCTGGAAACACCATATATTTT. This encodes CAWRQGSGNTIYF. V gene TRBV30 combines with J gene TRBJ1-3; D is perhaps TRBD1 (6 bases). The CDR3 runs to 13 residues. Germline assignment: CDR1 GTSNPN and CDR2 SVGIG (reference sequence). The V end lost 3 bases, the J end lost 0 bases, and 6 bases lay between the germline ends.

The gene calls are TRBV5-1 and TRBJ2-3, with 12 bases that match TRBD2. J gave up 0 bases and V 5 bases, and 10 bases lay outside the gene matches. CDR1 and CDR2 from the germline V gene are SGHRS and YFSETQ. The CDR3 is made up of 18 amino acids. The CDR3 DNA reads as TGCGCCAGCAGTTTGTTAAAACTAGCGGGGGGTAGCACAGATACGCAGTATTTT. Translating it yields CASSLLKLAGGSTDTQYF.

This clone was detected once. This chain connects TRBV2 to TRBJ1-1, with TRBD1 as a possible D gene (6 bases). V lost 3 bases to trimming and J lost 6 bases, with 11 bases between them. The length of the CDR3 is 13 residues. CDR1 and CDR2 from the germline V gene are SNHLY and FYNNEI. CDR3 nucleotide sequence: TGTGCCAGCAGTGACAGGGGTATCTCTGAAGCTTTCTTT. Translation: CASSDRGISEAFF.

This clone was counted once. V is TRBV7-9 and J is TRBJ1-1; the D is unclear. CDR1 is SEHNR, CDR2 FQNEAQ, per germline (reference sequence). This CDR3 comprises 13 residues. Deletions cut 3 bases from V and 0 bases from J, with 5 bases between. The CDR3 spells CASSFAMNTEAFF. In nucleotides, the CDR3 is TGTGCCAGCAGCTTTGCGATGAACACTGAAGCTTTCTTT.

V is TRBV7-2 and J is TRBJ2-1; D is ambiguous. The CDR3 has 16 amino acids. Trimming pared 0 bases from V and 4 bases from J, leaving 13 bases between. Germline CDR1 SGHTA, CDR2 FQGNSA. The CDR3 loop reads CASSLAGTKAYNEQFF. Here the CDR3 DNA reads TGTGCCAGCAGCTTAGCGGGTACCAAGGCTTACAATGAGCAGTTCTTC.

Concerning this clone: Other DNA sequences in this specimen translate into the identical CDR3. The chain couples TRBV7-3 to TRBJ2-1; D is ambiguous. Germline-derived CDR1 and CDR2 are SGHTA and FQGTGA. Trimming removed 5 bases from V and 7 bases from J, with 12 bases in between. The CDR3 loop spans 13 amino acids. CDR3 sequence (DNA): TGTGCCAGCAGCCCCGGCCTCGTGAATGAGCAGTTCTTC. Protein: CASSPGLVNEQFF.

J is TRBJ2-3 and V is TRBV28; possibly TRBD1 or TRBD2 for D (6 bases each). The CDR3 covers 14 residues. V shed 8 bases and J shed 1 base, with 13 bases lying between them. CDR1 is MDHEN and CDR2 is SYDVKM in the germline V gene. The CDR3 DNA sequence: TGTGCCAGCGTAGAAGGGGGGCGCACAGATACGCAGTATTTT. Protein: CASVEGGRTDTQYF.

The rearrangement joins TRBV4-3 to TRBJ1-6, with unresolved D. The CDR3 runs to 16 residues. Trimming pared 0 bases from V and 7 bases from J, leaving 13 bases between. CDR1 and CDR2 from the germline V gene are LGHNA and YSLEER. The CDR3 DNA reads TGCGCCAGCAGCCAAGAATTCACCGCTAACAATTCACCCCTCCACTTT. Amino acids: CASSQEFTANNSPLHF.

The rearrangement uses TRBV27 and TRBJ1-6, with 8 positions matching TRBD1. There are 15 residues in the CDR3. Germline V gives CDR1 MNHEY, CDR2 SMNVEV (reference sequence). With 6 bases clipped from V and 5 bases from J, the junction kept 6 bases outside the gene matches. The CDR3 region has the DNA TGTGCCAGCAGAATAGGGACAGGCAATAATTCACCCCTCCACTTT. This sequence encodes CASRIGTGNNSPLHF.

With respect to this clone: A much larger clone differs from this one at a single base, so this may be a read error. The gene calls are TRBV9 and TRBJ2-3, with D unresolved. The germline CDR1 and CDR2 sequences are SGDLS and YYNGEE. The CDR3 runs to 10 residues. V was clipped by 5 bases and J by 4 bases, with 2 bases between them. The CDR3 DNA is TGTGCCAGCAGTCCAGATACGCAGTATTTT. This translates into CASSPDTQYF.

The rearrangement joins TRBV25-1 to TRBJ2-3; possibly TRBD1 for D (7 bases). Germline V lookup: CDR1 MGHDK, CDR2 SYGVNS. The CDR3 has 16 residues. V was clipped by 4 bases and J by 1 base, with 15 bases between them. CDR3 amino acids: CASSGGDSSRTDTQYF. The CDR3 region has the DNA TGTGCCAGCAGTGGGGGGGACAGTTCCCGCACAGATACGCAGTATTTT.

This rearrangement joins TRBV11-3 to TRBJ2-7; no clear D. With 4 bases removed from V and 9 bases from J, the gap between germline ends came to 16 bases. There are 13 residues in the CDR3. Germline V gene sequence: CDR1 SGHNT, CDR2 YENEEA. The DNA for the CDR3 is TGTGCCAGCAGCTCCGGGCATGGGATGGGGCAGTACTTC. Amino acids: CASSSGHGMGQYF.

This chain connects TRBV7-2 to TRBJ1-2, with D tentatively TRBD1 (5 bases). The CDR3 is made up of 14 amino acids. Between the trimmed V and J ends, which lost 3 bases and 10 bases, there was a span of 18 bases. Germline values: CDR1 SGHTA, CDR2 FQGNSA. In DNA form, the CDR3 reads TGTGCCAGCAGCTTCCGCGGCAGGGCCTTCCTCTACACCTTC. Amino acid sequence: CASSFRGRAFLYTF.

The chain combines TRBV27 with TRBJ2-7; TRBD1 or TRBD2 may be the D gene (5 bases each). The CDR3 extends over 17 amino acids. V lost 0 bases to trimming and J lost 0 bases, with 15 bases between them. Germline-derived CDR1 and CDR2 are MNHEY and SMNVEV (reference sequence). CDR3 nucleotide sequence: TGTGCCAGCAGTTTATCGCCACGGGACCGCAACTCCTACGAGCAGTACTTC. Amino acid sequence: CASSLSPRDRNSYEQYF.

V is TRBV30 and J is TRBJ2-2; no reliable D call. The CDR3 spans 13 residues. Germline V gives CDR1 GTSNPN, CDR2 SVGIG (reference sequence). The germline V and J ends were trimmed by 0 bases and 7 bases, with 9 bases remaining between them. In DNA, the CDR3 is TGTGCCTGGAGTGTAACTTTCGGCGGGGAGCTGTTTTTT. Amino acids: CAWSVTFGGELFF.

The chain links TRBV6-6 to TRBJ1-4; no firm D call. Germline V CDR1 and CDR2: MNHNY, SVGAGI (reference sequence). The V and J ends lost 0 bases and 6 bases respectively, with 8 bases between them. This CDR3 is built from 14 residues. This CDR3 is CASSYSKLYEKLFF. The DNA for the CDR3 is TGTGCCAGCAGTTACTCTAAACTTTATGAAAAACTGTTTTTT.